A single sample gave rise to the 21 T cell receptor beta chains below, sequenced in a study of OX40 agonist ivuxolimab in advanced cancers. Generated by immunoSEQ multiplex PCR, the TCRdb table keeps only in-frame clones and is missing some. The repertoire holds roughly 72,000 clones, 81% seen once, with less than 5.5% in the top ten. The sequenced sample was CD4+ or CD8+ T cells sorted from blood, obtained in a trial of the OX40 agonist ivuxolimab. All receptors come from an adult with an advanced solid tumor such as melanoma, head and neck, liver or kidney cancer.

This CDR3 reads CASSSSITMTGELFF. The CDR3 DNA reads as TGCGCCAGCAGCTCGAGTATAACGATGACCGGGGAGCTGTTTTTT. The chain combines TRBV5-1 with TRBJ2-2, with D unclear. V was cut by 3 bases and J by 5 bases, with 14 bases left in between. The CDR3 has 15 amino acids. Per the germline V gene, CDR1 is SGHRS and CDR2 is YFSETQ.

In its sample, this clone was seen once. The rearrangement links TRBV14 to TRBJ1-1, with 12 bases fitting TRBD1. CDR3 length: 15 amino acids. With 1 base clipped from V and 11 bases from J, the junction kept 8 bases outside the gene matches. The germline V gene encodes CDR1 SGHDN and CDR2 FVKESK. The CDR3 DNA reads TGTGCCAGCAGCCAAGCCCCGGGACAGGGGGCGCGGGCTTTCTTT. It specifies CASSQAPGQGARAFF.

The chain joins TRBV2 to TRBJ2-7; tentative D call: TRBD1 (7 bases). The CDR3 totals 12 residues. Trimming took 6 bases from V and 6 from J, leaving 12 bases between them. Looked up from germline, CDR1 is SNHLY and CDR2 is FYNNEI. CDR3 region: CASREGASEQYF. CDR3 bases: TGTGCCAGCAGGGAGGGGGCGAGCGAGCAGTACTTC.

The chain joins TRBV5-1 to TRBJ2-7, with D possibly matching TRBD2 (6 bases). The V end was cut by 0 bases, the J end by 1 base, with 11 bases between. Germline CDR1 is SGHRS and CDR2 is YFSETQ. The CDR3 has 15 amino acids. CDR3 bases: TGCGCCAGCAGCTTGGTTGCAGGGAGGTCCTACGAGCAGTACTTC. Its translation: CASSLVAGRSYEQYF.

The chain combines TRBV5-1 with TRBJ2-7; TRBD1 agrees at 9 bases. There are 16 residues in the CDR3. In germline, CDR1 is SGHRS, CDR2 YFSETQ. J gave up 0 bases and V 0 bases, and 4 bases lay outside the gene matches. CDR3 sequence: CASSLAGQGYSYEQYF. The CDR3 region has the DNA TGCGCCAGCAGCTTGGCGGGACAGGGTTACTCCTACGAGCAGTACTTC.

The chain employs TRBV9 and TRBJ2-1; D might be TRBD2 (5 bases). The V gene's germline CDR1 is SGDLS and CDR2 YYNGEE. Trimming stripped 3 bases from V and 0 bases from J, with 10 bases between. The CDR3 consists of 15 residues. The CDR3: CASSGSASSYNEQFF. The DNA for the CDR3 is TGTGCCAGCAGCGGTAGCGCTAGCTCCTACAATGAGCAGTTCTTC.

This clone appeared once. The chain has TRBV21-1 and TRBJ2-5; the D call of TRBD1 is as the table states it, not checked on the DNA. TRBV21-1 is a known pseudogene. The CDR3 covers 16 residues. The CDR3 bases are TGTGCCAGCAGCAACCCTAGGGACAGGGGTTCGGAGACCCAGTACTTC. Translating gives CASSNPRDRGSETQYF.

The V gene is TRBV29-1, the J gene TRBJ1-1; D is undetermined. CDR3 length: 11 amino acids. Trimming took 6 bases from V and 4 from J, leaving 9 bases between them. CDR1 and CDR2 from the germline V gene are SQVTM and ANQGSEA. DNA of the CDR3: TGCAGCGTAACTAGAGGCACTGAAGCTTTCTTT. Amino acid sequence: CSVTRGTEAFF.

A few counts support this clone. This sequence joins TRBV9 and TRBJ1-2; D is perhaps TRBD1 (5 bases). V lost 7 bases, J lost 0 bases, and 16 bases lay in between. CDR3 length: 15 amino acids. Germline assignment: CDR1 SGDLS and CDR2 YYNGEE. As DNA, the CDR3 is TGTGCCAGCTGGGGGAAGGACGGCTCTAACTATGGCTACACCTTC. Protein sequence: CASWGKDGSNYGYTF.

The chain has TRBV2 and TRBJ1-1, with 9 bases matching TRBD1. Trimming at V came to 5 bases and at J to 1 base, leaving 5 bases not matched to a gene. The V gene's germline CDR1 is SNHLY and CDR2 FYNNEI. The CDR3 runs 15 residues. CDR3 in DNA: TGTGCCAGCAGTATACAGGGGGCAAGGAACACTGAAGCTTTCTTT. This sequence encodes CASSIQGARNTEAFF.

The chain recombines TRBV7-3 with TRBJ1-1; D is ambiguous. V gave up 0 bases and J gave up 3 bases, with 8 bases separating them. In germline, CDR1 is SGHTA, CDR2 FQGTGA. The CDR3 consists of 14 residues. CDR3 in amino acids: CASSLTRTDTEAFF. The CDR3 DNA sequence: TGTGCCAGCAGCTTAACTCGGACGGACACTGAAGCTTTCTTT.

The V call is TRBV6-6, the J call TRBJ2-3, with TRBD1 matching over 9 bases. The CDR3 runs 12 residues. Losses at the gene ends were 5 bases for V and 13 bases for J; bases not matched to a gene: 7. The germline V gene has CDR1 MNHNY and CDR2 SVGAGI (reference sequence). The CDR3 loop reads CASSTGDRVEYF. The CDR3 bases are TGTGCCAGCAGTACCGGGGACAGGGTGGAGTATTTT.

This clone has more than one count but fewer than ten. One junction end does not reproduce the germline sequence, and a read error may be involved. V and J are TRBV9 and TRBJ1-3; 7 bases agree with TRBD1. Germline CDR1 reads SGDLS; CDR2 reads YYNGEE. This CDR3 contains 15 residues. The CDR3 sequence is CASSVQGTAGNTIYF. For the CDR3, the DNA is TGTGCCAGCTCGGTGCAGGGGACAGCTGGGAACACCATATATTTT.

This clone was seen a few times. V and J are TRBV6-5 and TRBJ1-2; possibly TRBD1 for D (5 bases). The CDR3 is 11 amino acids. The germline gives CDR1 MNHEY, CDR2 SVGAGI. V was trimmed by 5 bases and J by 4 bases, leaving 5 bases between them. CDR3 sequence (DNA): TGTGCCAGCAGTGGGACCTATGGCTACACCTTC. It codes for CASSGTYGYTF.

V is TRBV10-3 and J is TRBJ2-1, with TRBD2 matching 8 bases. The CDR3 has 14 amino acids. V was clipped by 10 bases and J by 7 bases; unmatched bases: 12. CDR1 and CDR2 (germline): ENHRY, SYGVKD. The CDR3 region has the DNA TGTGCCACCGGGGGGAGCGGGAGACAAAATGAGCAGTTCTTC. This gives the protein CATGGSGRQNEQFF.

The chain is built from TRBV30 and TRBJ1-1, with D unresolved. This CDR3 is 12 amino acids long. Germline V gene sequence: CDR1 GTSNPN, CDR2 SVGIG (reference sequence). Trimming removed 1 base at V and 4 bases at J, with 7 bases between. CDR3 bases: TGTGCCTGGAGTGAAGTGGGCACTGAAGCTTTCTTT. Protein sequence: CAWSEVGTEAFF.

The chain has TRBV19 and TRBJ2-7, with TRBD2 identical over 9 bases. The CDR3 spans 14 residues. CDR1 LNHDA and CDR2 SQIVND come from the germline V gene (reference sequence). The V and J ends lost 5 bases and 7 bases, in that order; junction bases with no gene match: 9. The CDR3 region is CASSVSGGLREQYF. The CDR3 region has the DNA TGTGCCAGTAGTGTCAGCGGGGGGCTGAGGGAGCAGTACTTC.

CDR3 sequence reads: CASSSFAGYEQYF. Here the CDR3 DNA reads TGTGCCAGCAGCTCATTCGCCGGGTACGAGCAGTACTTC. The chain is built from TRBV7-9 and TRBJ2-7; D is uncertain. CDR3 length: 13 amino acids. The V gene's germline CDR1 is SEHNR and CDR2 FQNEAQ (reference sequence). Deletions cut 4 bases from V and 4 bases from J, with 11 bases between.

This sequence joins TRBV30 and TRBJ2-1; D uncertain. The germline V gene encodes CDR1 GTSNPN and CDR2 SVGIG (reference sequence). The CDR3 extends over 11 amino acids. With 2 bases removed from V and 4 bases from J, the gap between germline ends came to 3 bases. The CDR3 spells CAWSPYNEQFF. CDR3 coding DNA: TGTGCCTGGAGTCCATACAATGAGCAGTTCTTC. Based on the CDR3 plus reference TRBV30 and TRBJ2-1, the full variable domain is SQTIHQWPATLVQPVGSPLSLECTVEGTSNPNLYWYRQAAGRGLQLLFYSVGIGQISSEVPQNLSASRPQDRQFILSSKKLLLSDSGFYLCAWSPYNEQFFGPGTRLTVL.

This clone occurred a few times. The chain links TRBV19 to TRBJ1-5, with a weak D call TRBD1 (6 bases). This CDR3 has 14 residues. Germline CDR1 is LNHDA and CDR2 is SQIVND (reference sequence). V was pared by 7 bases and J by 1 base, with 11 bases between. The CDR3: CASTLRGSNQPQHF. The CDR3 DNA sequence: TGTGCCAGTACCCTCAGGGGAAGCAATCAGCCCCAGCATTTT.

J is TRBJ2-1 and V is TRBV9; 8 nucleotides agree with TRBD1. Germline V gene data show CDR1 as SGDLS and CDR2 as YYNGEE. The CDR3 is 12 residues long. V was clipped by 3 bases and J by 7 bases; unmatched bases: 0. Here the CDR3 reads CASSDRGNEQFF. CDR3 sequence (DNA): TGTGCCAGCAGCGACAGGGGGAATGAGCAGTTCTTC.